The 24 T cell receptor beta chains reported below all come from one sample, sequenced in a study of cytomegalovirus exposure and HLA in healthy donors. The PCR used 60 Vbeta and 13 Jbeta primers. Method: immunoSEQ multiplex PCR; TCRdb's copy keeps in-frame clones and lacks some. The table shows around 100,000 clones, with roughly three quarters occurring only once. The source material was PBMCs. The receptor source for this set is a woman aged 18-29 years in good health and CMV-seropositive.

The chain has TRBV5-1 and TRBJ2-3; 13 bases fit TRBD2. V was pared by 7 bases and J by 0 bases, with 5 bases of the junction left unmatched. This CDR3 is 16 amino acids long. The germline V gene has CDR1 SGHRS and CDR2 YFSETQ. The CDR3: CASRWGLAGSTDTQYF. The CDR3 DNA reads TGCGCCAGCCGATGGGGACTAGCGGGGAGCACAGATACGCAGTATTTT.

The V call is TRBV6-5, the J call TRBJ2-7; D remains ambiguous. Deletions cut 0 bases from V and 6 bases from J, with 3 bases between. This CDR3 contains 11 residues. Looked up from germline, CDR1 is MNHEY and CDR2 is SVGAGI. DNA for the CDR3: TGTGCCAGCAGTTACTCTAGCGAGCAGTACTTC. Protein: CASSYSSEQYF.

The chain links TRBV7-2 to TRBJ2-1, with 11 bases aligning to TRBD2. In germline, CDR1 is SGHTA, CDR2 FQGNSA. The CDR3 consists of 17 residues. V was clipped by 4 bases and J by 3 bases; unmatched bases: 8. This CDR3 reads CASSSRTSGSFYNEQFF. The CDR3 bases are TGTGCCAGCAGCTCAAGGACTAGCGGGTCGTTCTACAATGAGCAGTTCTTC.

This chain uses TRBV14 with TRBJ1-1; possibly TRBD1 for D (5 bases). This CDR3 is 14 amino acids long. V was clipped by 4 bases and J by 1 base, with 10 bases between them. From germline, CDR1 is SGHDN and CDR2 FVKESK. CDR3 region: CASSRQTANTEAFF. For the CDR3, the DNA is TGTGCCAGCAGCCGCCAGACAGCGAACACTGAAGCTTTCTTT.

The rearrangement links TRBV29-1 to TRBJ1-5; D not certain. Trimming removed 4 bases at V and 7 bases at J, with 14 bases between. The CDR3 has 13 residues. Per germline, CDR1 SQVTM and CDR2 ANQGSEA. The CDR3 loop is CSVGGPIGQPQHF. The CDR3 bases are TGCAGCGTTGGAGGGCCCATAGGGCAGCCCCAGCATTTT.

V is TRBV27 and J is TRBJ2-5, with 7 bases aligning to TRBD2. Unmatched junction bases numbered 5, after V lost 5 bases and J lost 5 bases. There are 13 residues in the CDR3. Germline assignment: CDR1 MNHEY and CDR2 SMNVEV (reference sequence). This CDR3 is CASSPVSGETQYF. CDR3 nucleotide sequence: TGTGCCAGCAGTCCGGTTAGCGGGGAGACCCAGTACTTC.

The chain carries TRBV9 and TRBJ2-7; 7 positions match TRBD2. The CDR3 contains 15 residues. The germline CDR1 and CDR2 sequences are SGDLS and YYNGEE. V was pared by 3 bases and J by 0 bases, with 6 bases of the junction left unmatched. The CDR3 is CASSERGESSYEQYF. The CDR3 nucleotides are TGTGCCAGCAGCGAACGGGGGGAGAGCTCCTACGAGCAGTACTTC.

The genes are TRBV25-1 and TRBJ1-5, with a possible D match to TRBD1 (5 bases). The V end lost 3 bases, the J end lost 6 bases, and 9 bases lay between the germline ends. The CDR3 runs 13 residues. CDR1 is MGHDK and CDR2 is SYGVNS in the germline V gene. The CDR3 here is CASSDRVSQPQHF. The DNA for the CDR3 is TGTGCCAGCAGTGACAGGGTGAGTCAGCCCCAGCATTTT.

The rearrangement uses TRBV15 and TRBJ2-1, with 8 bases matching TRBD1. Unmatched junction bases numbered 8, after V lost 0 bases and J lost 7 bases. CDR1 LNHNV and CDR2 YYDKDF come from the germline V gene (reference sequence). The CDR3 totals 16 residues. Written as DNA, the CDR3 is TGTGCCACCAGCAGAGATCGACAGGGGAATTGGAATGAGCAGTTCTTC. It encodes CATSRDRQGNWNEQFF.

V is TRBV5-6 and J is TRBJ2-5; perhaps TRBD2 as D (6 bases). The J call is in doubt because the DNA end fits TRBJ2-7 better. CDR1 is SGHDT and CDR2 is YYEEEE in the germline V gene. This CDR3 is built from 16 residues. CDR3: CASSLVRGETPYEQYF. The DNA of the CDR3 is TGTGCCAGCAGCTTGGTGCGCGGGGAGACACCTTACGAGCAGTACTTC.

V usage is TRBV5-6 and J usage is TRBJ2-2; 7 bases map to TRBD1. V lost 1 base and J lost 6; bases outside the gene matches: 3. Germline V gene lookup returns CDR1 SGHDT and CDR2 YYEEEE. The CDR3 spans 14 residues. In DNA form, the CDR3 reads TGTGCCAGCAGCTTGACAGGGGTAGCCGGGGAGCTGTTTTTT. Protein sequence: CASSLTGVAGELFF.

The CDR3: CASSLGTGSNQPQHF. The CDR3 bases are TGTGCCAGCAGTTTAGGGACAGGTAGCAATCAGCCCCAGCATTTT. The J gene is TRBJ1-5, the V gene TRBV27; 8 bases map to TRBD1. The CDR3 has 15 residues. Germline loops: CDR1 MNHEY, CDR2 SMNVEV (reference sequence). Germline trimming cut 2 bases from V and 0 bases from J; bases unmatched to any gene: 0.

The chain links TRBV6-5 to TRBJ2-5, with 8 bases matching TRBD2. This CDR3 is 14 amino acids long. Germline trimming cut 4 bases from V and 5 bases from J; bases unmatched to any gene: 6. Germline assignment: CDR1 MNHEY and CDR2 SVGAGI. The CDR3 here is CASSWTTSAETQYF. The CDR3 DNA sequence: TGTGCCAGCAGTTGGACGACTAGCGCGGAGACCCAGTACTTC.

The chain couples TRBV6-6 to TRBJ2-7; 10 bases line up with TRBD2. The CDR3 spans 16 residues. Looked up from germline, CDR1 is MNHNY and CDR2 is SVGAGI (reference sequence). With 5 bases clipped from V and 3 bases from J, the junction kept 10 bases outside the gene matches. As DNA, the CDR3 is TGTGCCAGCAGTACCCCGACTAGCGGGCGAGTCTACGAGCAGTACTTC. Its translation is CASSTPTSGRVYEQYF.

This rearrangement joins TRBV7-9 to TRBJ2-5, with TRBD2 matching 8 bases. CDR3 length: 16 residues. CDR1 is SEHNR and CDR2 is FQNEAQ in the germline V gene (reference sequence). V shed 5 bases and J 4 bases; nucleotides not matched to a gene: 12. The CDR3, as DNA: TGTGCCAGCAGCCGGCCGGGGGGGCCGGGTGGAGAGACCCAGTACTTC. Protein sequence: CASSRPGGPGGETQYF.

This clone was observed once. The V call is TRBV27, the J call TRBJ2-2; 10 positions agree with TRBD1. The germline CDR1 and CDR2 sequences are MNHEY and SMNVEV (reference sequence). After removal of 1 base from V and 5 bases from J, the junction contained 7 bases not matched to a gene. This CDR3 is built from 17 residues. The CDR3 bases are TGTGCCAGCAGTTTATTTGTGACAGGGGGCGCAACCGGGGAGCTGTTTTTT. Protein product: CASSLFVTGGATGELFF.

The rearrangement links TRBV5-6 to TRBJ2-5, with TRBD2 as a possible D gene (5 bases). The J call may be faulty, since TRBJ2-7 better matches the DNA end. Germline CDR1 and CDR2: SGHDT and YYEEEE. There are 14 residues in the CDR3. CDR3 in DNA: TGTGCCAGCAGCCGCTTGAGGGAGCACTACGAGCAGTACTTC. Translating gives CASSRLREHYEQYF.

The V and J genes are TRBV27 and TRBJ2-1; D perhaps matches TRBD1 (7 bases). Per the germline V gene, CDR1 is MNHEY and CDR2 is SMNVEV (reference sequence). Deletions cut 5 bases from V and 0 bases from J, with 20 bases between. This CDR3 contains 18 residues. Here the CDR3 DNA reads TGTGCCAGCAGTCCTCTCCGGACAGGACTAAGCTCCTACAATGAGCAGTTCTTC. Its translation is CASSPLRTGLSSYNEQFF.

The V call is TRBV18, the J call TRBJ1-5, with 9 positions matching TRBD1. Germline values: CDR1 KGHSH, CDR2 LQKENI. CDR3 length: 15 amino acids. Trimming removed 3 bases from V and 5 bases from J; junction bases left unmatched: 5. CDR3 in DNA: TGTGCCAGCTCACCTACAGGGGGCGGCGATCAGCCCCAGCATTTT. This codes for CASSPTGGGDQPQHF.

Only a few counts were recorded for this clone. The CDR3 loop reads CATSLGRESNQPQHF. The CDR3 coding sequence is TGTGCCACCAGCTTGGGAAGGGAGTCAAATCAGCCCCAGCATTTT. The chain couples TRBV15 to TRBJ1-5; D ambiguous. CDR1 LNHNV and CDR2 YYDKDF come from the germline V gene (reference sequence). Trimming cost V 5 bases and J 4 bases, with 15 bases left between them. The CDR3 loop spans 15 amino acids.

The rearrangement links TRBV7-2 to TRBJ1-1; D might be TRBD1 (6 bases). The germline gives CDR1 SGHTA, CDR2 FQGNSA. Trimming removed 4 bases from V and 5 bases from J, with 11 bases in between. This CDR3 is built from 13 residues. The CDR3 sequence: CASSSGEGTEAFF. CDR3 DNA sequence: TGTGCCAGCAGCTCAGGGGAAGGAACTGAAGCTTTCTTT.

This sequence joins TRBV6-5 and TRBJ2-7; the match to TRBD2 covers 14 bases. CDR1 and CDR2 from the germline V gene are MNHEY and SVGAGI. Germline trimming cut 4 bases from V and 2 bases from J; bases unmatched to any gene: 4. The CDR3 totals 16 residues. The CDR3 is CASSSRTSGGTYEQYF. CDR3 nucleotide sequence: TGTGCCAGCAGTTCTCGGACTAGCGGGGGGACCTACGAGCAGTACTTC.

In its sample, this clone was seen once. For the CDR3, the DNA is TGTGCCAGCAGCTTAGTTCCGGGTCCACTAAATTCACCCCTCCACTTT. It yields the protein CASSLVPGPLNSPLHF. V is TRBV7-8 and J is TRBJ1-6, with D uncertain. This CDR3 has 16 amino acids. V was shortened by 1 base and J by 7 bases, with 14 bases between the two germline ends. Germline loops: CDR1 SGHVS, CDR2 FQNEAQ.

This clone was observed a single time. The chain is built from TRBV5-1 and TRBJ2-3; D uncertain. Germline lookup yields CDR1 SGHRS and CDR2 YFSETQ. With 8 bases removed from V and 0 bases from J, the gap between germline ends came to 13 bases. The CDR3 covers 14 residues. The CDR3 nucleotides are TGCGCCAGTAGCCCGGCGGTTAGCACAGATACGCAGTATTTT. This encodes CASSPAVSTDTQYF. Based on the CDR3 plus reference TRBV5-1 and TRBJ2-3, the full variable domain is KAGVTQTPRYLIKTRGQQVTLSCSPISGHRSVSWYQQTPGQGLQFLFEYFSETQRNKGNFPGRFSGRQFSNSRSEMNVSTLELGDSALYLCASSPAVSTDTQYFGPGTRLTVL.